These T cell receptor beta chains were read from a single sample in a study of blood T cell repertoires in COVID-19. Repertoires were generated with immunoSEQ multiplex PCR, while TCRdb's copy carries only in-frame clones and drops some. The table includes approximately 110,000 clones, roughly 90% detected once. The source material was peripheral blood. These receptors were obtained from a man over 45 with COVID-19, enrolled during active disease. The CDR3 runs from the conserved cysteine through the conserved F or W. The order of the fields is D gene, V gene, clone size, J gene, CDR3 DNA, CDR3 protein. The D gene is left open where the match is weak. Rows give clone size only sometimes, using once, few, many, or a class for an expanded clone.

TRBD1	TRBV7-2	NA	TRBJ2-7	TGTGCCAGCAGCTCCGACAGGGGGTCCTACGAGCAGTACTTC	CASSSDRGSYEQYF
NA	TRBV7-2	once	TRBJ1-4	TGTGCCAGCAGCGTATGGGGGGTAGATAATGAAAAACTGTTTTTT	CASSVWGVDNEKLFF
NA	TRBV3-1/TRBV3-2	NA	TRBJ2-1	TGTGCCAGCAGCCAAGGGGTGCACCGGACTGGTAATGAGCAGTTCTTC	CASSQGVHRTGNEQFF
NA	TRBV6-1	NA	TRBJ1-2	TGTGCCAGCAGTGAATCGAGGGCGGAGAACTATGGTTTTGGCTACACCTTC	CASSESRAENYGFGYTF
TRBD1	TRBV9	NA	TRBJ2-1	TGTGCCAGCAGCGACTCAGGGGGACGCTCCTACAATGAGCAGTTCTTC	CASSDSGGRSYNEQFF
NA	TRBV28	NA	TRBJ1-2	TGTGCCAGCAGTCCCGACAGGTTGAATGGCTACACCTTC	CASSPDRLNGYTF
NA	TRBV20-1	NA	TRBJ1-5	TGCAGTGCTCGTGGAGGCAATCAGCCCCAGCATTTT	CSARGGNQPQHF
NA	TRBV5-1	NA	TRBJ1-1	TGCGCCAGCAGCCCGCAGGAGGACACTGAAGCTTTCTTT	CASSPQEDTEAFF
TRBD2	TRBV24-1	NA	TRBJ2-1	TGTGCCACCAGTGATTACACTAGCGGGAGGTACAATGAGCAGTTCTTC	CATSDYTSGRYNEQFF
NA	TRBV6-1	once	TRBJ2-1	TGTGCCAGCAGTGAGGCCGCAGGGGTAAATGAGCAGTTCTTC	CASSEAAGVNEQFF
NA	TRBV15	NA	TRBJ2-5	TGTGCCACCAGCAGAGAGGGCAGGGCGGAAGAGACCCAGTACTTC	CATSREGRAEETQYF
NA	TRBV7-6	NA	TRBJ2-7	TGTGCCAGCAGCTTAGCATTGGGGGGCGAGCAGTACTTC	CASSLALGGEQYF
NA	TRBV3-1/TRBV3-2	NA	TRBJ2-5	TGTGCCAGCAGCCAGGGGAGCGGCCAAGAGACCCAGTACTTC	CASSQGSGQETQYF
NA	TRBV28	few	TRBJ2-7	TGTGCCAGCGCCTCACAGGGTCTCTACGAGCAGTACTTC	CASASQGLYEQYF
NA	TRBV30	NA	TRBJ1-2	TGTGCCTGGAGTGTAAGGGGAGGGGTGGGCTACACCTTC	CAWSVRGGVGYTF
NA	TRBV18	NA	TRBJ2-7	TGTGCCAGCTCACCTTTGAAACGCCCTGGTACAGTCACCTACGAGCAGTACTTC	CASSPLKRPGTVTYEQYF
TRBD1	TRBV6-5	NA	TRBJ2-5	TGTGCCAGCCGACAGGGCCCTAATCAAGAGACCCAGTACTTC	CASRQGPNQETQYF
TRBD2	TRBV5-1	NA	TRBJ2-7	TGCGCCAGCAGCTTAGGGGCGGGGGCCTACGAGCAGTACTTC	CASSLGAGAYEQYF
TRBD1	TRBV29-1	NA	TRBJ1-2	TGCAGCGTTGAAGGGATCGTGGGACAGGCATATGGCTACACCTTC	CSVEGIVGQAYGYTF
NA	TRBV7-3	NA	TRBJ2-5	TGTGCCAGCAGCTCCACTAGTTTGGAGACCCAGTACTTC	CASSSTSLETQYF
TRBD2	TRBV28	NA	TRBJ2-3	TGTGCCACCACGGGACTAGCCACAGATACGCAGTATTTT	CATTGLATDTQYF
NA	TRBV5-1	NA	TRBJ2-7	TGCGCCAGCAGCTTGGTCGCGAGGGGGTACGAGCAGTACTTC	CASSLVARGYEQYF
TRBD1	TRBV9	NA	TRBJ2-3	TGTGCCAGCAGCCCGGGACAGGGGGCCGATACGCAGTATTTT	CASSPGQGADTQYF
NA	TRBV6-2/TRBV6-3	few	TRBJ1-5	TGTGCCAGCAGTTCGCGGGTAAGCAATCAGCCCCAGCATTTT	CASSSRVSNQPQHF